This entry concerns a single T cell receptor beta chain. The sample is drawn from a study of T cell repertoires in ileal Crohn's disease. The assay was immunoSEQ multiplex PCR, and TCRdb's table has in-frame clones only and misses some. The sample lists several thousand clones, 75% to 85% seen once, with 16% in the top ten. Germline V gives CDR1 SEHNR, CDR2 FQNEAQ (reference sequence). The J segment lost 8 bases and the V segment lost 2 bases, leaving 16 bases of the junction unmatched. The CDR3 covers 19 residues. The receptor was derived from an adult with Crohn's disease. The sample taken for sequencing was ileal tissue. The J gene is TRBJ2-1, the V gene TRBV7-9, with 12 bases aligning to TRBD2. The DNA of the CDR3 is TGTGCCAGCAGCTTACTATATTTAAGGACTAGCGGGATCGGTGATGAGCAGTTCTTC. Its translation: CASSLLYLRTSGIGDEQFF.